Each of the 21 T cell receptor beta chains below was sequenced from the same sample in a study of blood T cell repertoires in COVID-19. Produced via immunoSEQ multiplex PCR; TCRdb's table is partial and in-frame only. The sample lists 350,000 or so clones, roughly nine tenths occurring once. Sequencing used peripheral blood. These receptors originate from a woman aged 55 to 70 with COVID-19, enrolled during active disease.

The genes are TRBV10-1 and TRBJ2-1, with 12 bases aligning to TRBD1. The CDR3 runs to 15 residues. Germline lookup yields CDR1 WNHNN and CDR2 SYGVQD (reference sequence). V lost 7 bases to trimming and J lost 9 bases; unmatched junction nucleotides: 10. CDR3 amino acids: CASNAGQGAESEQFF. In nucleotides, the CDR3 is TGCGCCAGCAATGCGGGACAGGGGGCGGAATCTGAGCAGTTCTTC.

This clone was detected a few times. The chain joins TRBV10-3 to TRBJ2-7, with 11 nucleotides matching TRBD2. The CDR3 loop spans 16 amino acids. The V segment lost 0 bases and the J segment 0 bases; nucleotides outside the gene matches: 1. CDR1 and CDR2 (germline): ENHRY, SYGVKD. The CDR3 DNA reads TGTGCCATCAGTGAGTCGACTAGCGGGGCCTCCTACGAGCAGTACTTC. This encodes CAISESTSGASYEQYF.

CDR3 nucleotide sequence: TGTGCCACCTCTAGAGGGACTAGCGGATTTGCAGATACGCAGTATTTT. Protein product: CATSRGTSGFADTQYF. This sequence joins TRBV24-1 and TRBJ2-3; 11 nucleotides line up with TRBD2. V dropped 9 bases and J dropped 4; count of bases not matched to a gene: 11. This CDR3 has 16 amino acids. From germline, CDR1 is KGHDR and CDR2 SFDVKD.

The chain couples TRBV9 to TRBJ1-5; possible D gene TRBD1, 6 bases. The germline gives CDR1 SGDLS, CDR2 YYNGEE. The CDR3 sequence is 14 residues long. Trimming removed 4 bases from V and 7 bases from J, with 15 bases in between. This CDR3 reads CASSPRQEGQPQHF. The CDR3 nucleotides read TGTGCCAGCAGCCCCCGACAGGAAGGGCAGCCCCAGCATTTT. The full variable domain, with the rest looked up from reference TRBV9 and TRBJ1-5, is DSGVTQTPKHLITATGQRVTLRCSPRSGDLSVYWYQQSLDQGLQFLIQYYNGEERAKGNILERFSAQQFPDLHSELNLSSLELGDSALYFCASSPRQEGQPQHFGDGTRLSIL.

The chain couples TRBV9 to TRBJ1-2; TRBD1 is a possible D gene (5 bases). Germline V lookup: CDR1 SGDLS, CDR2 YYNGEE. The CDR3 consists of 15 residues. V was shortened by 0 bases and J by 8 bases, with 17 bases between the two germline ends. The CDR3 here is CASSVGGGGHEGYTF. The CDR3, as DNA: TGTGCCAGCAGCGTAGGGGGCGGCGGACACGAGGGCTACACCTTC.

The rearrangement uses TRBV24-1 and TRBJ2-1; D is uncertain. Germline CDR1 KGHDR, CDR2 SFDVKD. The CDR3 is 14 residues long. With 2 bases removed from V and 5 bases from J, the gap between germline ends came to 9 bases. CDR3 sequence reads: CATSDYLVHNEQFF. The CDR3 region has the DNA TGTGCCACCAGTGATTACCTAGTTCACAATGAGCAGTTCTTC.

This chain uses TRBV28 with TRBJ1-2; TRBD1 is a possible D gene (5 bases). Germline CDR1 is MDHEN and CDR2 is SYDVKM. Trimming pared 9 bases from V and 6 bases from J, leaving 14 bases between. CDR3 length: 12 residues. Written as DNA, the CDR3 is TGTGCCAGTGAAAGGGTAGGGGATGGCTACACCTTC. Protein product: CASERVGDGYTF.

This chain links TRBV5-4 with TRBJ1-2; no reliable D call. The V end was cut by 2 bases, the J end by 2 bases, with 7 bases between. The CDR3 is 13 residues long. Per the germline V gene, CDR1 is SGHNT and CDR2 is YYREEE (reference sequence). The CDR3 coding sequence is TGTGCCAGCAGCTTCACAGAAAACTATGGCTACACCTTC. This codes for CASSFTENYGYTF.

V and J are TRBV9 and TRBJ2-3; TRBD2 matches at 10 bases. V shed 2 bases and J 4 bases; nucleotides not matched to a gene: 1. The V gene's germline CDR1 is SGDLS and CDR2 YYNGEE. CDR3 size: 14 residues. The CDR3 here is CASSVLAGADTQYF. Here the CDR3 DNA reads TGTGCCAGCAGCGTCCTAGCGGGAGCAGATACGCAGTATTTT.

The chain recombines TRBV21-1 with TRBJ1-1; the table calls TRBD1, which could not be checked here. TRBV21-1 is recorded as a pseudogene. This CDR3 has 18 amino acids. The CDR3 coding sequence is TGTGCCAGCAGCGACGGTAGACGCAGTGGACAGCAGTACACTGAAGCTTTCTTT. Its translation: CASSDGRRSGQQYTEAFF.

This clone has just a few counts. The chain links TRBV6-5 to TRBJ1-2; 7 bases fit TRBD1. V lost 7 bases and J lost 0; bases outside the gene matches: 5. The CDR3 totals 14 residues. Per germline, CDR1 MNHEY and CDR2 SVGAGI. CDR3: CASTRQGSNYGYTF. Written as DNA, the CDR3 is TGTGCCAGCACCAGACAGGGTTCTAACTATGGCTACACCTTC.

The V call is TRBV10-2, the J call TRBJ1-5; 11 bases match TRBD1. Trimming cost V 2 bases and J 9 bases; bases outside gene matches: 9. This CDR3 is built from 16 residues. The V gene's germline CDR1 is WSHSY and CDR2 SAAADI. The chain's CDR3 is CASSEHSGTGGPPQHF. Here the CDR3 DNA reads TGCGCCAGCAGTGAGCATTCTGGGACAGGGGGGCCGCCCCAGCATTTT.

CDR3 sequence (DNA): TGTGCCAGCAGTCCGGGACAGGGAAAAGCTTTCTTT. It is translated as CASSPGQGKAFF. The chain carries TRBV2 and TRBJ1-1; 9 nucleotides align to TRBD1. Germline V gives CDR1 SNHLY, CDR2 FYNNEI. The CDR3 spans 12 residues. J was trimmed by 9 bases and V by 5 bases; bases with no gene match: 4.

This clone was recorded once. J is TRBJ2-4 and V is TRBV9; D possibly corresponds to TRBD2 (6 bases). There are 17 residues in the CDR3. Germline CDR1 SGDLS, CDR2 YYNGEE. The V and J ends lost 3 bases and 1 base respectively, with 17 bases between them. The CDR3 region has the DNA TGTGCCAGCAGCGCCCGTATCGGGGGAACGGCCAAAAACATTCAGTACTTC. Protein: CASSARIGGTAKNIQYF.

The chain combines TRBV29-1 with TRBJ1-5, with 8 bases identical to TRBD1. The ends lost 6 bases at V and 9 bases at J; junction bases unmatched: 13. CDR1 SQVTM and CDR2 ANQGSEA come from the germline V gene. The CDR3 runs 14 residues. The CDR3 protein is CSVGGDRYGGPQHF. As DNA, the CDR3 is TGCAGCGTGGGAGGGGACAGGTACGGGGGGCCCCAGCATTTT.

The rearrangement uses TRBV18 and TRBJ1-1, with TRBD1 identical over 8 bases. This CDR3 spans 16 amino acids. The junction had 4 bases not matched to a gene; V was cut back by 0 bases and J by 1 base. Germline V lookup: CDR1 KGHSH, CDR2 LQKENI. The CDR3 DNA is TGTGCCAGCTCACCACCCCGACAGGGGAAGAACACTGAAGCTTTCTTT. Encoded protein: CASSPPRQGKNTEAFF.

This clone was observed a single time. The chain couples TRBV9 to TRBJ1-2, with 10 positions matching TRBD1. The CDR3 totals 13 residues. After removal of 7 bases from V and 3 bases from J, the junction contained 3 bases not matched to a gene. Germline loops: CDR1 SGDLS, CDR2 YYNGEE. The CDR3 spells CASGGQGYYGYTF. In nucleotides, the CDR3 is TGTGCCAGCGGGGGACAGGGGTACTATGGCTACACCTTC.

The chain employs TRBV29-1 and TRBJ1-2; D call uncertain. Germline assignment: CDR1 SQVTM and CDR2 ANQGSEA. CDR3 length equals 13 residues. Trimming left V 7 bases short and J 0 bases short, with 12 bases between. DNA for the CDR3: TGCAGCGGGGCCGGTTCTGCTAACTATGGCTACACCTTC. Translating it yields CSGAGSANYGYTF.

This sequence joins TRBV28 and TRBJ2-6; TRBD2 might be the D (6 bases). The CDR3 covers 16 residues. Germline V gene data show CDR1 as MDHEN and CDR2 as SYDVKM. Deletions cut 7 bases from V and 2 bases from J, with 15 bases between. The chain's CDR3 is CASKTGEATGANVLTF. CDR3 nucleotide sequence: TGTGCCAGCAAGACTGGGGAGGCGACTGGGGCCAACGTCCTGACTTTC.

The J gene is TRBJ1-2, the V gene TRBV6-5; 8 nucleotides align to TRBD1. V shed 8 bases, J shed 8 bases, and the junction held 7 bases outside the gene matches. The CDR3 spans 12 residues. The V gene's germline CDR1 is MNHEY and CDR2 SVGAGI. The CDR3 reads CASDLDREGYTF. The CDR3 nucleotides read TGTGCCAGCGATTTGGACAGGGAGGGCTACACCTTC.

This chain joins TRBV4-2 and TRBJ1-4; no firm D call. This CDR3 comprises 14 residues. CDR1 LGHNA and CDR2 YNFKEQ come from the germline V gene. V lost 0 bases and J 10 bases, leaving 12 bases between the germline ends. In DNA, the CDR3 is TGTGCCAGCAGCCAAGACGGTTTGGTTGTAAAACTGTTTTTT. Encoded protein: CASSQDGLVVKLFF.